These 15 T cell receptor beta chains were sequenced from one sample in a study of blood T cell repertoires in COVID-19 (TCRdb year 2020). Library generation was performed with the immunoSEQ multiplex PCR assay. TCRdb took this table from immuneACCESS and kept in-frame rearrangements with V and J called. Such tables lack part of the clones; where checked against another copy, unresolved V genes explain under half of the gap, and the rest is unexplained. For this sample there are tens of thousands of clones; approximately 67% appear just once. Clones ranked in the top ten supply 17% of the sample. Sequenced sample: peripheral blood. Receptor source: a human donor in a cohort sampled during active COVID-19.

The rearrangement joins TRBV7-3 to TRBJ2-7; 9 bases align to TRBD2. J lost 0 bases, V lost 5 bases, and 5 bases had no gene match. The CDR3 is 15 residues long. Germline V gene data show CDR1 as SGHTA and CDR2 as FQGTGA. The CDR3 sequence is CASSLGLASSYEQYF. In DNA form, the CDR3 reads TGTGCCAGCAGCCTTGGACTAGCGAGCTCCTACGAGCAGTACTTC.

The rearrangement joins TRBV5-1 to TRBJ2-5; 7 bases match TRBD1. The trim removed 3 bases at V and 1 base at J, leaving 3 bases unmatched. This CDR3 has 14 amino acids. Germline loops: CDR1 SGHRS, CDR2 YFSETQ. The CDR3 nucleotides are TGCGCCAGCAGCTGGACAGGCCCCCAAGAGACCCAGTACTTC. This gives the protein CASSWTGPQETQYF.

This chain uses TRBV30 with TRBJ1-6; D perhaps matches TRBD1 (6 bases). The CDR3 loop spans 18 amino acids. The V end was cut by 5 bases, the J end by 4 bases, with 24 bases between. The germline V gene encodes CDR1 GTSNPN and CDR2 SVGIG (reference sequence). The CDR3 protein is CAWGASVGQRIYNSPLHF. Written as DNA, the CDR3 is TGTGCCTGGGGGGCCTCGGTCGGACAGCGAATATATAATTCACCCCTCCACTTT.

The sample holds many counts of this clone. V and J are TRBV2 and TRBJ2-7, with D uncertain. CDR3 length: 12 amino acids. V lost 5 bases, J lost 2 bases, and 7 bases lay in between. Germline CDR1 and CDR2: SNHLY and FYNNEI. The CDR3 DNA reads TGTGCCAGCAGTCTATCGCCCTACGAGCAGTACTTC. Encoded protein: CASSLSPYEQYF.

The CDR3 DNA sequence: TGTGCCAGCAGCCCGGACTGGAGCACAGATACGCAGTATTTT. Amino acids: CASSPDWSTDTQYF. This sequence joins TRBV5-4 and TRBJ2-3; tentatively, D is TRBD2 (5 bases). From germline, CDR1 is SGHNT and CDR2 YYREEE (reference sequence). The length of the CDR3 is 14 residues. Trimming shortened V by 4 bases and J by 0 bases, and 9 bases separated the two germline ends.

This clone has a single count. The CDR3: CASSPAGGGTDTQYF. In nucleotides, the CDR3 is TGTGCCAGCTCACCGGCAGGGGGCGGCACAGATACGCAGTATTTT. The chain is built from TRBV18 and TRBJ2-3; 8 positions agree with TRBD1. The germline gives CDR1 KGHSH, CDR2 LQKENI. The V and J ends lost 3 bases and 1 base, in that order; junction bases with no gene match: 3. The CDR3 sequence is 15 residues long.

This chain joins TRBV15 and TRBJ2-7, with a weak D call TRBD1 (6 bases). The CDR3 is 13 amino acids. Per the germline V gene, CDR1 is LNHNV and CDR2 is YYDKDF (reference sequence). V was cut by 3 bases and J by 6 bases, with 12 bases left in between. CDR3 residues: CATSRGTGFEQYF. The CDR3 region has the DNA TGTGCCACCAGCAGGGGTACAGGGTTCGAGCAGTACTTC.

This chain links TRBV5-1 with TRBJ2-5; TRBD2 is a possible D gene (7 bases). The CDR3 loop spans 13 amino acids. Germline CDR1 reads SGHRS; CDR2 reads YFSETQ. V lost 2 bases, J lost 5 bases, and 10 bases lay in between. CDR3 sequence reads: CASSLGGGETQYF. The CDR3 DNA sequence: TGCGCCAGCAGCTTAGGGGGGGGTGAGACCCAGTACTTC.

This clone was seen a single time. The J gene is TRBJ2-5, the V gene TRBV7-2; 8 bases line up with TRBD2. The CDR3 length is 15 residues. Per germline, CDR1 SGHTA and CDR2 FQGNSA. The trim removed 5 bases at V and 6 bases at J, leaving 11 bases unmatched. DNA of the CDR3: TGTGCCAGCAGCCCGGGTCCGGGACTAGTTAAGACCCAGTACTTC. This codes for CASSPGPGLVKTQYF.

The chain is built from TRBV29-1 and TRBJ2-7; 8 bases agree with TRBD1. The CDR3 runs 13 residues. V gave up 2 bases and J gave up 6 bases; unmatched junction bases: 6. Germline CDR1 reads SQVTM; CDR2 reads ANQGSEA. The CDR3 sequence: CSVERDRGVEQYF. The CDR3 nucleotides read TGCAGCGTTGAACGCGACAGGGGTGTCGAGCAGTACTTC.

The CDR3 protein is CASSPDRASETQYF. In DNA form, the CDR3 reads TGTGCCAGCTCACCAGACAGGGCTTCTGAGACCCAGTACTTC. J is TRBJ2-5 and V is TRBV18, with 7 bases aligning to TRBD1. This CDR3 is 14 amino acids long. Losses at the gene ends were 2 bases for V and 5 bases for J; bases not matched to a gene: 5. The germline V gene encodes CDR1 KGHSH and CDR2 LQKENI.

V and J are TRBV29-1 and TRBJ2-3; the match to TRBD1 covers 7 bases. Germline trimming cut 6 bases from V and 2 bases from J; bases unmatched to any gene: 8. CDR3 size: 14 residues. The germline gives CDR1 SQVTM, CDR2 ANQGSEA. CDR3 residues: CSVQRTGPTDTQYF. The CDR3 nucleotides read TGCAGCGTCCAGCGGACAGGACCCACAGATACGCAGTATTTT.

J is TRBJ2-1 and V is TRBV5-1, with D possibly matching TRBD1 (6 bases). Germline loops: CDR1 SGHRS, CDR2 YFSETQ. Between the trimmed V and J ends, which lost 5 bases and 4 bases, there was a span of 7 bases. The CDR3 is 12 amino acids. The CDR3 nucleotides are TGCGCCAGCAGACAGGGTTACAATGAGCAGTTCTTC. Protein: CASRQGYNEQFF.

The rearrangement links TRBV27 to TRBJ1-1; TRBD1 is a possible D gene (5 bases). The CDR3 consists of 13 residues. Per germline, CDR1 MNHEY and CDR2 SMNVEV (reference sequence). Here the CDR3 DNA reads TGTGCGACGTCTAGACAGATGAACACTGAAGCTTTCTTT. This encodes CATSRQMNTEAFF.

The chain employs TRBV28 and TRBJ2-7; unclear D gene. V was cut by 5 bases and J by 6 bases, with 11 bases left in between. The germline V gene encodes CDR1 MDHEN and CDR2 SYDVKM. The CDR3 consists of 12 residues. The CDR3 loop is CASSLVYLEQYF. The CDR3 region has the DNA TGTGCCAGCAGTCTAGTTTACCTCGAGCAGTACTTC.